This is a list of T cell receptor beta chains from one sample in a study of cytomegalovirus exposure and HLA in healthy donors. Measured with immunoSEQ multiplex PCR; TCRdb has only the in-frame clones, and not every one. Counted here are 150,000 or so clones, about 89% occurring once; the ten biggest clones make up about 2.5%. Source material: PBMCs. Receptors were obtained from a man between 18 and 35 years old in good health and CMV-seropositive. Each CDR3 is given with its conserved first and last residue. D genes are given only for firm matches. For some rows the clone size is stated as once, few or many, or as a class when expanded; others skip it.

d_call j_call clone_size v_call cdr3_aa cdr3_nt
TRBD1 TRBJ1-2 - TRBV7-6 CASSHGQGQEGYTF TGTGCCAGCAGTCATGGACAGGGGCAGGAGGGCTACACCTTC
- TRBJ2-2 - TRBV5-1 CASSSAQGPNTGELFF TGCGCCAGCAGCTCCGCTCAGGGGCCTAACACCGGGGAGCTGTTTTTT
TRBD1 TRBJ2-7 - TRBV10-3 CAISSGTGGYEQYF TGTGCCATCAGCTCCGGGACAGGGGGCTACGAGCAGTACTTC
- TRBJ1-1 - TRBV7-6 CASSSTIGPEAFF TGTGCCAGCAGCTCGACAATTGGGCCAGAAGCTTTCTTT
TRBD2 TRBJ2-7 - TRBV6-5 CASSPQGGAYEQYF TGTGCCAGCAGTCCGCAGGGAGGGGCCTACGAGCAGTACTTC
- TRBJ1-3 - TRBV19 CASILFGGRSGNTIYF TGTGCCAGTATCCTGTTCGGAGGGCGCTCTGGAAACACCATATATTTT
- TRBJ2-1 - TRBV21-1 CASSSGQPGKIF TGTGCCAGCAGCTCCGGACAGCCCGGCAAGATCTTC
- TRBJ2-2 once TRBV7-2 CASSLGLTSGELFF TGTGCCAGCAGCTTGGGACTTACAAGCGGGGAGCTGTTTTTT
- TRBJ2-1 - TRBV15 CATSRDRSREQFF TGTGCCACCAGCAGAGATAGGTCTAGAGAGCAGTTCTTC
TRBD1 TRBJ2-7 - TRBV6-6 CASSSGTGGLYEQYF TGTGCCAGCAGTTCCGGGACAGGGGGCCTCTACGAGCAGTACTTC
TRBD2 TRBJ2-3 many TRBV6-4 CASSQLAGGGDTQYF TGTGCCAGCAGCCAACTAGCGGGAGGTGGAGATACGCAGTATTTT
- TRBJ1-2 - TRBV25-1 CASSEVGGAVGYTF TGTGCCAGCAGTGAAGTGGGGGGGGCAGTTGGCTACACCTTC
- TRBJ2-1 - TRBV7-9 CASSSRLGSGDSFF TGTGCCAGCAGCTCCCGTCTAGGTTCGGGAGATTCGTTCTTC
TRBD2 TRBJ2-7 - TRBV7-2 CASSLVGGDPTYEQYF TGTGCCAGCAGCTTAGTGGGGGGGGACCCTACCTACGAGCAGTACTTC
- TRBJ2-5 - TRBV20-1 CSASRWETQYF TGCAGTGCTAGTAGATGGGAGACCCAGTACTTC
TRBD1 TRBJ1-1 - TRBV11-2 CASSSIRGPAFF TGTGCCAGCAGCTCTATCAGGGGGCCGGCTTTCTTT
TRBD2 TRBJ2-3 - TRBV2 CASRLAGGQDTQYF TGTGCCAGCAGGCTAGCGGGGGGGCAAGATACGCAGTATTTT
- TRBJ1-2 - TRBV9 CASSVGQFYGYTF TGTGCCAGCAGCGTTGGGCAGTTTTATGGCTACACCTTC
- TRBJ2-3 - TRBV14 CASSQGRHTDTQYF TGTGCCAGCAGCCAGGGCAGGCACACAGATACGCAGTATTTT
- TRBJ2-3 - TRBV28 CASSSVSTDTQYF TGTGCCAGCAGTTCGGTTAGCACAGATACGCAGTATTTT
- TRBJ1-1 few TRBV19 CASSGTGYTEAFF TGTGCCAGTAGTGGAACAGGGTACACTGAAGCTTTCTTT
TRBD2 TRBJ2-7 - TRBV5-8 CASSLGSGAYEQYF TGTGCCAGCAGCTTGGGTAGCGGGGCCTACGAGCAGTACTTC
TRBD2 TRBJ2-6 - TRBV5-1 CASTQLGTSGIYGANVLTF TGCGCCAGCACCCAGCTTGGGACTAGCGGGATTTATGGGGCCAACGTCCTGACTTTC
TRBD2 TRBJ2-3 - TRBV5-4 CASTLIRATGGSTDTQYF TGTGCCAGCACCTTGATCAGGGCGACGGGAGGGAGCACAGATACGCAGTATTTT
- TRBJ2-7 - TRBV28 CASSQNYEQYF TGTGCCAGCAGCCAAAACTACGAGCAGTACTTC
TRBD1 TRBJ2-7 - TRBV23-1 CASKRPRDRSAEQYF TGCGCCAGCAAACGGCCTCGGGACAGGTCCGCCGAGCAGTACTTC
- TRBJ2-7 - TRBV13 CASSLGGGAYEQYF TGTGCCAGCAGCTTAGGCGGGGGAGCATACGAGCAGTACTTC
TRBD2 TRBJ2-7 - TRBV2 CASRGGTSGYSYEQYF TGTGCCAGCAGAGGAGGGACTAGCGGATACTCCTACGAGCAGTACTTC
- TRBJ2-3 - TRBV30 CAWSLATDTQYF TGTGCCTGGAGTTTAGCTACAGATACGCAGTATTTT
TRBD1 TRBJ1-2 - TRBV6-4 CASSDGQAHYGYTF TGTGCCAGCAGTGACGGACAGGCCCACTATGGCTACACCTTC
- TRBJ2-7 - TRBV6-5 CASSAKAEQYF TGTGCCAGCTCAGCGAAGGCCGAGCAGTACTTC
- TRBJ1-5 - TRBV19 CASSMVQGTQPQHF TGTGCCAGTAGTATGGTCCAGGGGACTCAGCCCCAGCATTTT
- TRBJ1-5 once TRBV23-1 CARRGLYSNQPQHF TGCGCCCGTCGGGGACTCTATAGCAATCAGCCCCAGCATTTT
TRBD1 TRBJ1-1 - TRBV28 CASSLPGTGIEAFF TGTGCCAGCAGTTTGCCCGGGACAGGGATTGAAGCTTTCTTT
TRBD1 TRBJ2-5 - TRBV2 CAGRTGIDGAETQYF TGTGCCGGGAGGACAGGGATTGATGGAGCAGAGACCCAGTACTTC
- TRBJ2-7 - TRBV27 CASSSSQGTSYEQYF TGTGCCAGCAGTTCCTCCCAGGGGACGTCCTACGAGCAGTACTTC
- TRBJ2-3 - TRBV4-1 CASSQEPEGGPDTQYF TGCGCCAGCAGCCAAGAACCGGAAGGCGGCCCAGATACGCAGTATTTT
TRBD2 TRBJ2-3 - TRBV7-6 CASSLGDAGVGDTQYF TGTGCCAGCAGCTTAGGGGACGCGGGAGTCGGAGATACGCAGTATTTT
TRBD1 TRBJ2-7 - TRBV28 CASIRDRGTEQYF TGTGCCAGCATACGGGACAGGGGGACCGAGCAGTACTTC
TRBD1 TRBJ1-5 - TRBV19 CASSIEGRQGLNQPQHF TGTGCCAGTAGTATAGAGGGAAGACAGGGTTTGAATCAGCCCCAGCATTTT
TRBD1 TRBJ1-4 - TRBV4-1 CASSQRDSVGEKLFF TGCGCCAGCAGCCAGAGGGACAGCGTGGGGGAAAAACTGTTTTTT
TRBD1 TRBJ2-7 - TRBV27 CASRSSGTGGEQYF TGTGCCAGCAGGAGTTCCGGGACAGGGGGCGAGCAGTACTTC
- TRBJ2-1 - TRBV2 CASTLFRVGLYNEQFF TGTGCCAGCACCCTGTTCAGAGTAGGACTTTACAATGAGCAGTTCTTC
TRBD1 TRBJ1-1 - TRBV6-5 CASSPGQDLNTEAFF TGTGCCAGCAGTCCTGGACAGGACCTGAACACTGAAGCTTTCTTT
- TRBJ1-4 - TRBV2 CASSEQGWSEKLFF TGTGCCAGCAGTGAGCAGGGGTGGTCTGAAAAACTGTTTTTT
TRBD1 TRBJ2-1 - TRBV5-8 CASSFRDRGLPYGEQFF TGTGCCAGCAGCTTCCGGGACAGGGGGCTTCCGTACGGTGAGCAGTTCTTC
- TRBJ2-7 - TRBV6-1 CASSSGSTSSYEQYF TGTGCCAGCAGCTCGGGAAGCACGAGCTCCTACGAGCAGTACTTC
TRBD1 TRBJ2-7 - TRBV7-6 CASSWGQGAREQYF TGTGCCAGCAGCTGGGGACAGGGGGCACGGGAGCAGTACTTC
TRBD1 TRBJ2-7 few TRBV4-3 CASSQDVWDRGSYEQYF TGCGCCAGCAGCCAAGACGTATGGGACAGGGGATCCTACGAGCAGTACTTC